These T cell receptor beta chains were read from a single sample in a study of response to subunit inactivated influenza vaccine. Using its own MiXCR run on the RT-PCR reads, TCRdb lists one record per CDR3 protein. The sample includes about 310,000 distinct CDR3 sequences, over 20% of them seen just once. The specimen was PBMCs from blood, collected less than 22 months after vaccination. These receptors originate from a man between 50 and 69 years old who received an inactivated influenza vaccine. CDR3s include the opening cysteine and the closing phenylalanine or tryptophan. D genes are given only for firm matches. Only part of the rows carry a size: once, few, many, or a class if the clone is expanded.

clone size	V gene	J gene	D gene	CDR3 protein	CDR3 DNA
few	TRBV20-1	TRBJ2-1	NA	CSAPGSRNLMEQFF	TGCAGTGCTCCCGGGAGTCGAAATTTAATGGAGCAGTTCTTC
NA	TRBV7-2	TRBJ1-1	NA	CASSLGSLRTEAFF	TGTGCCAGCAGCTTAGGAAGCCTCAGAACTGAAGCTTTCTTT
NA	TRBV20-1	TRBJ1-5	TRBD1	CSAPRQGGQPQHF	TGCAGTGCTCCTCGACAGGGCGGTCAGCCCCAGCATTTT
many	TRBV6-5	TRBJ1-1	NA	CASSWGRKGNTEAFF	TGTGCCAGCAGTTGGGGGAGGAAGGGGAACACTGAAGCTTTCTTT
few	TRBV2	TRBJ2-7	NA	CASTSTGPYEQYF	TGTGCCAGCACTAGTACAGGCCCCTACGAGCAGTACTTC
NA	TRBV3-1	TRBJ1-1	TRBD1	CASSPKQGWANTEAFF	TGTGCCAGCAGCCCCAAACAGGGGTGGGCGAACACTGAAGCTTTCTTT
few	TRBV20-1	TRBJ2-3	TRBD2	CSALGNLAAWGQYF	TGCAGTGCTTTAGGGAATCTAGCGGCGTGGGGGCAGTATTTT
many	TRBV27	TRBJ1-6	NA	CASSRPISSSPLHF	TGTGCCAGCAGCCGACCCATCTCCTCTTCACCCCTCCACTTT
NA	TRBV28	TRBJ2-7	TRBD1	CASRTTGLSGEQYF	TGTGCCAGCAGAACGACAGGGCTCTCAGGCGAGCAGTACTTC
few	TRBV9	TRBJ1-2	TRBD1	CASSVEGTGLRGYTF	TGTGCCAGCAGCGTAGAAGGGACAGGACTTCGTGGCTACACCTTC
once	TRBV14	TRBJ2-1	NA	CASSQEWREQFF	TGTGCCAGCAGCCAAGAGTGGAGGGAGCAGTTCTTC
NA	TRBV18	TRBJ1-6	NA	CASSPGLNNSPLHF	TGTGCCAGCTCTCCGGGACTGAATAATTCACCCCTCCACTTT
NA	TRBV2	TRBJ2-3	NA	CASSRTGSGADTQYF	TGTGCCAGCAGCCGAACCGGTTCGGGGGCAGATACGCAGTATTTT
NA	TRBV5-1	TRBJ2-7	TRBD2	CASTPGTSGFYEQYF	TGCGCCAGCACCCCCGGGACTAGCGGGTTTTACGAGCAGTACTTC
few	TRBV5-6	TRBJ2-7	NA	CASSLFGYEQYF	TGTGCCAGCAGCTTATTCGGATACGAGCAGTACTTC
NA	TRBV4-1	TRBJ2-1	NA	CASSQETVTGSEQFF	TGCGCCAGCAGCCAAGAAACAGTAACGGGAAGTGAGCAGTTCTTC
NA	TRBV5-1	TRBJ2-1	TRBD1	CASRVGTGGFNEQFF	TGCGCCAGCAGGGTTGGGACAGGGGGGTTCAATGAGCAGTTCTTC